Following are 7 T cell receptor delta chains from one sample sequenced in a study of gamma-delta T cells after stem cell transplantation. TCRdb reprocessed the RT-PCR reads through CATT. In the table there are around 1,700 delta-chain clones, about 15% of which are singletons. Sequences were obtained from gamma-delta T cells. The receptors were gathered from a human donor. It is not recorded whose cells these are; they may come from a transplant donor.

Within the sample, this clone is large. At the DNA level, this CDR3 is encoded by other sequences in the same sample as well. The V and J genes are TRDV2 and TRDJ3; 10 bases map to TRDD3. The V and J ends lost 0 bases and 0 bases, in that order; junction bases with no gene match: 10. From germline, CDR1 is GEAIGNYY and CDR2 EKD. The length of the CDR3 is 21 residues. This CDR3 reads CACDTVWGIPLHSWDTRQMFF. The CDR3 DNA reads TGTGCCTGTGACACCGTATGGGGGATACCCCTACACTCCTGGGACACCCGACAGATGTTTTTC.

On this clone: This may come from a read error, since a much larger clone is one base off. The chain's CDR3 is CALGEDNLPCGIRWEAQLFF. In DNA form, the CDR3 reads TGTGCTCTTGGGGAAGATAACCTTCCCTGTGGGATCCGATGGGAAGCACAACTCTTCTTT. The J gene is TRDJ2, the V gene TRDV1; D possibly corresponds to TRDD2 (6 bases). CDR1 and CDR2 from the germline V gene are TSWWSYY and QGS. Trimming removed 2 bases from V and 7 bases from J, with 29 bases in between. CDR3 length equals 20 residues.

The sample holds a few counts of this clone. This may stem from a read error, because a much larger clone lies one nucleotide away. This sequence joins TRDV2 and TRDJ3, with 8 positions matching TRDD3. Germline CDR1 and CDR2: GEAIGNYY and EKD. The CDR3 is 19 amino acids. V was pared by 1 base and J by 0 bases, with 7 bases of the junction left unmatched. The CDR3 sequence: CACDTILGASSWDTRQMFF. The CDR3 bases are TGTGCCTGTGACACTATACTGGGGGCGAGCTCCTGGGACACCCGACAGATGTTTTTC.

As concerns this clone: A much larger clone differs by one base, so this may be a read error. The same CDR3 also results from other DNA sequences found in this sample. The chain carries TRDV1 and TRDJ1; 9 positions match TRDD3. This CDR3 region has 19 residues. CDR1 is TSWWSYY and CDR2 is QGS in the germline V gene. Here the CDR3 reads CALGEKYPWGMFYPDKLIF. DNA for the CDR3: TGTGCTCTTGGGGAAAAGTATCCCTGGGGGATGTTCTACCCCGATAAGCTCATCTTT.

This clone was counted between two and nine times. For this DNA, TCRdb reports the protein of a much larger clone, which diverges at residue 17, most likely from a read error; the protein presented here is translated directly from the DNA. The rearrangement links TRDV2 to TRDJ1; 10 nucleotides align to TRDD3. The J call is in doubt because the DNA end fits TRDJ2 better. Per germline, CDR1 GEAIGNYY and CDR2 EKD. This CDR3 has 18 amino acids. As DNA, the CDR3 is TGTGCCTGTGACACCGAGACTGGGGGATGCCTCCACACCGATAAACTCTTCTTT. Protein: CACDTETGGCLHTDKLFF.

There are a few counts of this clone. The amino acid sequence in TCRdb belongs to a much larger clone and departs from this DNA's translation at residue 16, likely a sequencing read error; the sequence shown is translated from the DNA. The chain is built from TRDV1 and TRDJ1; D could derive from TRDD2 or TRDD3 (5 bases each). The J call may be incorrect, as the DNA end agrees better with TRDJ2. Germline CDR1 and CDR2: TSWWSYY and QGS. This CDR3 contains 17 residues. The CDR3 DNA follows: TGTGCTCTTGGGAATTTTCCTCGGAGGGATGTCTACAATAAACTCTTCTTT. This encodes CALGNFPRRDVYNKLFF.

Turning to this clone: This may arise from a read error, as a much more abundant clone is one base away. DNA for the CDR3: TGTGCTCTTGGGGAACGGGTACGACTGGGGGTCCGCCCTTCGTACACCGATAAACACATCTTT. Translation: CALGERVRLGVRPSYTDKHIF. The chain couples TRDV1 to TRDJ1; TRDD3 aligns across 8 bases. In germline, CDR1 is TSWWSYY, CDR2 QGS. The CDR3 length is 21 residues.